The clone carrying this TCR beta chain was found a few times. As yet, its antigen is unknown. These data belong to a study of identical twins. Overall study results and limits: Invariant T cells like MAIT and iNKT could partly confound the zero-insertion analyses.

A universal primer site was created by template switching, with the cDNA bearing unique molecular identifiers. TCRdb re-called the 5' RACE reads through MiXCR, storing one row per CDR3 protein. The sample includes hundreds of thousands of distinct CDR3 sequences, around 24% of them seen just once. The CDR3 has 16 amino acids. V lost 2 bases to trimming and J lost 0 bases; unmatched junction nucleotides: 7. Germline CDR1 reads SGHTA; CDR2 reads FQGTGA. These data also formed part of another study, on yellow fever vaccine responses in identical twins. That investigation notes: In identical twins, vaccine T cell responses appeared partly shared and partly individual.

Sequencing was performed on CD4+ T cells sorted from blood. The TCR originated in a young woman in good health. The chain couples TRBV7-3 to TRBJ2-7; 7 bases match TRBD2. CDR3: CASSLGGDSASYEQYF. DNA of the CDR3: TGTGCCAGCAGCTTAGGGGGGGACTCCGCCTCCTACGAGCAGTACTTC.